This T cell receptor (beta chain) was sequenced in a study of blood T cell repertoires in COVID-19. Study information: The analysed material was cDNA or gDNA that came from T cells, B-cell-depleted T cells, or PBMCs.

V gave up 5 bases and J gave up 5 bases, with 6 bases separating them. CDR1 is SGHAT and CDR2 is FQNNGV in the germline V gene. The CDR3 runs to 11 residues. In the original workflow: Reference gene primers were amplified, and this amplification served to estimate nucleated cell counts. Data came from immunoSEQ multiplex PCR; TCRdb stores just in-frame clones and leaves some out. V and J calls and clone size are given by that table; D and trimming were obtained from the DNA. The sample holds 110,000 to 150,000 clones, approximately 84% seen once. This chain joins TRBV11-2 and TRBJ1-2; D is undetermined. The sequencing input was peripheral blood. This TCR was sampled from a woman aged 60-70 years with acute or convalescent COVID-19. In DNA, the CDR3 is TGTGCCAGCAGCCCGACTTATGGCTACACCTTC. Its translation is CASSPTYGYTF.